Below are 30 T cell receptor beta chains sequenced from a single sample in a study of technical replicates of blood from a few donors. Data came from immunoSEQ multiplex PCR; TCRdb stores just in-frame clones and leaves some out. This table holds tens of thousands of clones, 93% found once. Sequences were obtained from PBMCs. The source of these receptors is a human donor in good health. Some clones in this sample may be carry-over from other donors' samples.

V and J are TRBV5-5 and TRBJ1-5, with D unresolved. The CDR3 is made up of 13 amino acids. The germline V gene has CDR1 SGHKS and CDR2 YYEKEE (reference sequence). V was trimmed by 0 bases and J by 5 bases, leaving 6 bases between them. CDR3: CASSLGAHQPQHF. The CDR3, as DNA: TGTGCCAGCAGCTTGGGGGCCCATCAGCCCCAGCATTTT.

This clone was recorded once. The chain employs TRBV5-5 and TRBJ2-7, with D possibly TRBD1 on 6 matching bases. V dropped 4 bases and J dropped 0 bases, with 14 bases sitting between them. Germline values: CDR1 SGHKS, CDR2 YYEKEE (reference sequence). The CDR3 length is 15 residues. CDR3 region: CASSLGGDNSYEQYF. CDR3 nucleotide sequence: TGTGCCAGCAGCCTTGGTGGGGACAACTCCTACGAGCAGTACTTC.

V is TRBV6-5 and J is TRBJ1-5; 9 bases match TRBD1. V lost 7 bases, J lost 4 bases, and 8 bases stayed unmatched. This CDR3 comprises 15 residues. Germline CDR1 is MNHEY and CDR2 is SVGAGI. For the CDR3, the DNA is TGTGCCAGCAATCCGGGACAGGGAAGGAATCAGCCCCAGCATTTT. It encodes CASNPGQGRNQPQHF.

J is TRBJ1-2 and V is TRBV14; 8 positions match TRBD1. Germline V gene lookup returns CDR1 SGHDN and CDR2 FVKESK. Trimming removed 4 bases from V and 4 bases from J; junction bases left unmatched: 8. The CDR3 totals 15 residues. The DNA for the CDR3 is TGTGCCAGCAGCCGAGGACAGGGAGATCGCTATGGCTACACCTTC. Its protein product is CASSRGQGDRYGYTF.

On this clone: In the same sample, other DNA sequences code for this CDR3. The chain couples TRBV27 to TRBJ2-7; 10 bases fit TRBD1. Germline CDR1 reads MNHEY; CDR2 reads SMNVEV (reference sequence). The CDR3 length is 15 residues. With 5 bases clipped from V and 4 bases from J, the junction kept 8 bases outside the gene matches. The CDR3, as DNA: TGTGCCAGCAGTCCACATGACAGGGGGCCTTACGAGCAGTACTTC. Protein: CASSPHDRGPYEQYF.

The chain links TRBV7-9 to TRBJ2-2, with 9 bases lining up with TRBD1. Germline assignment: CDR1 SEHNR and CDR2 FQNEAQ (reference sequence). V lost 1 base to trimming and J lost 6 bases; unmatched junction nucleotides: 0. CDR3 length: 14 amino acids. CDR3 sequence (DNA): TGTGCCAGCAGCTTAGGACAGGGGGCCGGGGAGCTGTTTTTT. The encoded protein is CASSLGQGAGELFF.

This chain connects TRBV7-2 to TRBJ1-5; the D gene is possibly TRBD1 (5 bases). Trimming removed 1 base from V and 2 bases from J, with 9 bases in between. Germline loops: CDR1 SGHTA, CDR2 FQGNSA. This CDR3 is built from 15 residues. The CDR3: CASSLGRAGNQPQHF. The CDR3 DNA follows: TGTGCCAGCAGCTTAGGCAGGGCGGGCAATCAGCCCCAGCATTTT.

V usage is TRBV6-5 and J usage is TRBJ2-7; TRBD1 agrees at 7 bases. Germline CDR1 reads MNHEY; CDR2 reads SVGAGI. V gave up 6 bases and J gave up 3 bases; unmatched junction bases: 8. The CDR3 has 14 amino acids. CDR3 in DNA: TGTGCCAGCAGACTCAGACAGGGTAACTACGAGCAGTACTTC. Amino acid sequence: CASRLRQGNYEQYF.

The rearrangement joins TRBV6-5 to TRBJ2-2; possible D gene TRBD2, 6 bases. Germline lookup yields CDR1 MNHEY and CDR2 SVGAGI. Between the trimmed V and J ends, which lost 2 bases and 7 bases, there was a span of 8 bases. The CDR3 has 13 amino acids. The CDR3 here is CASSYLGGGELFF. For the CDR3, the DNA is TGTGCCAGCAGTTACCTGGGGGGCGGGGAGCTGTTTTTT.

V gene TRBV25-1 combines with J gene TRBJ2-1; 8 nucleotides line up with TRBD2. The germline V gene has CDR1 MGHDK and CDR2 SYGVNS. This CDR3 is built from 17 residues. V lost 3 bases to trimming and J lost 4 bases; unmatched junction nucleotides: 11. CDR3 DNA sequence: TGTGCCAGCAGTGACCCAGGAGTAGCGGGGAAATACAATGAGCAGTTCTTC. It codes for CASSDPGVAGKYNEQFF.

This chain connects TRBV6-1 to TRBJ2-5; TRBD2 might be the D (6 bases). The CDR3 runs to 15 residues. The V end lost 7 bases, the J end lost 1 base, and 16 bases lay between the germline ends. Germline lookup yields CDR1 MNHNS and CDR2 SASEGT. The CDR3 here is CASTLSMGGQETQYF. The CDR3 region has the DNA TGTGCCAGCACCCTGTCTATGGGGGGCCAAGAGACCCAGTACTTC.

The rearrangement joins TRBV5-6 to TRBJ2-4; 10 positions match TRBD2. Germline CDR1 is SGHDT and CDR2 is YYEEEE. J was trimmed by 6 bases and V by 3 bases; bases with no gene match: 12. The CDR3 has 17 amino acids. The CDR3 is CASSSLTSGGERNIQYF. In DNA, the CDR3 is TGTGCCAGCAGCTCGCTAACAAGCGGGGGGGAAAGAAACATTCAGTACTTC.

The rearrangement links TRBV5-1 to TRBJ1-3, with 8 nucleotides matching TRBD1. The CDR3 has 16 residues. J was trimmed by 0 bases and V by 1 base; bases with no gene match: 3. Germline loops: CDR1 SGHRS, CDR2 YFSETQ. For the CDR3, the DNA is TGCGCCAGCAGCTTGTTGACAGGGGTCTCTGGAAACACCATATATTTT. Encoded protein: CASSLLTGVSGNTIYF.

The rearrangement links TRBV15 to TRBJ2-3; 12 nucleotides line up with TRBD2. Germline lookup yields CDR1 LNHNV and CDR2 YYDKDF (reference sequence). The CDR3 is made up of 16 amino acids. The trim removed 0 bases at V and 4 bases at J, leaving 2 bases unmatched. As DNA, the CDR3 is TGTGCCACCAGCAGAGATCCTAGCGGGGGGGCAGATACGCAGTATTTT. This sequence encodes CATSRDPSGGADTQYF.

This chain uses TRBV5-4 with TRBJ2-3, with 7 bases identical to TRBD2. CDR1 and CDR2 (germline): SGHNT, YYREEE (reference sequence). The trim removed 0 bases at V and 2 bases at J, leaving 3 bases unmatched. This CDR3 is 15 amino acids long. The CDR3: CASSLDGGNTDTQYF. The CDR3 DNA reads TGTGCCAGCAGCTTGGACGGGGGGAACACAGATACGCAGTATTTT.

The CDR3: CASSATGGHNSPLHF. The CDR3 DNA sequence: TGTGCCAGCAGTGCGACAGGGGGCCACAATTCACCCCTCCACTTT. This rearrangement joins TRBV25-1 to TRBJ1-6; TRBD1 agrees at 10 bases. The CDR3 is made up of 15 amino acids. The germline V gene has CDR1 MGHDK and CDR2 SYGVNS. The trim removed 4 bases at V and 7 bases at J, leaving 4 bases unmatched.

This sequence joins TRBV6-5 and TRBJ2-7; no definite D call. Trimming stripped 2 bases from V and 2 bases from J, with 10 bases between. CDR3 length: 14 residues. The germline V gene encodes CDR1 MNHEY and CDR2 SVGAGI. In DNA, the CDR3 is TGTGCCAGCAGTTACAGTCCTGAGACCTACGAGCAGTACTTC. It codes for CASSYSPETYEQYF.

The chain joins TRBV6-1 to TRBJ2-7, with 7 bases matching TRBD1. Losses at the gene ends were 0 bases for V and 1 base for J; bases not matched to a gene: 6. This CDR3 is 16 amino acids long. Germline values: CDR1 MNHNS, CDR2 SASEGT. CDR3 DNA: TGTGCCAGCAGTGAAGCGCTGGGACAGCCATCCTACGAGCAGTACTTC. This encodes CASSEALGQPSYEQYF.

V and J are TRBV6-5 and TRBJ2-1, with a weak D call TRBD2 (6 bases). V lost 5 bases and J lost 10, with 15 bases in between. This CDR3 has 13 residues. In germline, CDR1 is MNHEY, CDR2 SVGAGI. For the CDR3, the DNA is TGTGCCAGCAGTCGCGGGACTCCCTACGAGCAGTTCTTC. Its translation is CASSRGTPYEQFF.

The J gene is TRBJ1-1, the V gene TRBV15; the match to TRBD1 covers 7 bases. V lost 1 base and J lost 4; bases outside the gene matches: 6. In germline, CDR1 is LNHNV, CDR2 YYDKDF (reference sequence). The CDR3 has 15 residues. CDR3 coding DNA: TGTGCCACCAGCAGAGTCCTGGCAGGGGGCACTGAAGCTTTCTTT. Its protein product is CATSRVLAGGTEAFF.

The chain carries TRBV5-4 and TRBJ2-1; TRBD2 aligns across 8 bases. The trim removed 9 bases at V and 0 bases at J, leaving 11 bases unmatched. CDR1 and CDR2 from the germline V gene are SGHNT and YYREEE (reference sequence). The CDR3 length is 16 residues. The CDR3 nucleotides are TGTGCCACCCAACGACCCGGGGGGGGCTCCTACAATGAGCAGTTCTTC. This codes for CATQRPGGGSYNEQFF.

In regard to this clone: Compared with germline, one end of the junction differs, possibly owing to a read error. The gene calls are TRBV7-2 and TRBJ2-1; 12 nucleotides match TRBD2. Germline V gene lookup returns CDR1 SGHTA and CDR2 FQGNSA. The CDR3 has 15 residues. CDR3 coding DNA: TGTGCCAGCAGCCCCCGACTAGCGGGGGACAAGGAGCAGTTCTTC. Residues: CASSPRLAGDKEQFF.

The chain combines TRBV7-2 with TRBJ2-1, with a weak D call TRBD2 (6 bases). V lost 2 bases to trimming and J lost 5 bases, with 22 bases between them. Germline values: CDR1 SGHTA, CDR2 FQGNSA. CDR3 size: 18 residues. This chain's CDR3 is CASSLPYPGTLDHNEQFF. For the CDR3, the DNA is TGTGCCAGCAGCTTACCCTATCCCGGGACTCTGGATCACAATGAGCAGTTCTTC.

The V call is TRBV30, the J call TRBJ2-2, with 11 bases matching TRBD1. CDR3 size: 15 residues. With 4 bases clipped from V and 5 bases from J, the junction kept 6 bases outside the gene matches. In germline, CDR1 is GTSNPN, CDR2 SVGIG (reference sequence). The CDR3 protein is CAWITGTGGTGELFF. In DNA, the CDR3 is TGTGCCTGGATTACCGGGACAGGGGGGACCGGGGAGCTGTTTTTT.

V gene TRBV19 combines with J gene TRBJ2-2, with unresolved D. CDR3 length: 14 residues. V dropped 4 bases and J dropped 6 bases, with 12 bases sitting between them. From germline, CDR1 is LNHDA and CDR2 SQIVND (reference sequence). The CDR3 is CASSRLDSPGELFF. The CDR3 DNA is TGTGCCAGTAGTAGACTTGACTCTCCCGGGGAGCTGTTTTTT. The complete variable domain, with remaining parts taken from reference TRBV19 and TRBJ2-2, reads DGGITQSPKYLFRKEGQNVTLSCEQNLNHDAMYWYRQDPGQGLRLIYYSQIVNDFQKGDIAEGYSVSREKKESFPLTVTSAQKNPTAFYLCASSRLDSPGELFFGEGSRLTVL.

Worth noting for this clone: Possible read error: a much larger clone is one base away. The same CDR3 arises from other DNA sequences in this sample as well. The gene calls are TRBV4-3 and TRBJ2-1; 11 bases are shared with TRBD2. The J segment lost 2 bases and the V segment lost 6 bases, leaving 3 bases of the junction unmatched. Looked up from germline, CDR1 is LGHNA and CDR2 is YSLEER. The CDR3 has 15 residues. The CDR3 DNA reads as TGCGCCAGCAGTCAGACTAGCGGGGCCTACAATGAGCAGTTCTTC. Translated: CASSQTSGAYNEQFF.

The genes are TRBV6-1 and TRBJ2-7; D unclear. Trimming stripped 3 bases from V and 7 bases from J, with 10 bases between. Germline values: CDR1 MNHNS, CDR2 SASEGT. The CDR3 extends over 12 amino acids. CDR3 DNA sequence: TGTGCCAGCAGTGACTATTCCCGGGAGCAGTACTTC. It specifies CASSDYSREQYF.

V gene TRBV2 combines with J gene TRBJ1-4; tentatively, D is TRBD1 (5 bases). The CDR3 runs to 12 residues. Germline loops: CDR1 SNHLY, CDR2 FYNNEI. The V and J ends lost 7 bases and 8 bases respectively, with 11 bases between them. In nucleotides, the CDR3 is TGTGCCAGCACCCCAGGGTCAGAAAAACTGTTTTTT. This codes for CASTPGSEKLFF.

The chain recombines TRBV29-1 with TRBJ1-2; a possible D gene is TRBD1 (5 bases). The V gene's germline CDR1 is SQVTM and CDR2 ANQGSEA. This CDR3 comprises 15 residues. V lost 4 bases and J 8 bases, leaving 23 bases between the germline ends. For the CDR3, the DNA is TGCAGCGTTGTACCCCTGGGGCAGGAGGGTCGGGGCTACACCTTC. This sequence encodes CSVVPLGQEGRGYTF. Supplemented by reference TRBV29-1 and TRBJ1-2, the full variable domain reads SAVISQKPSRDICQRGTSLTIQCQVDSQVTMMFWYRQQPGQSLTLIATANQGSEATYESGFVIDKFPISRPNLTFSTLTVSNMSPEDSSIYLCSVVPLGQEGRGYTFGSGTRLTVV.

J is TRBJ2-5 and V is TRBV7-9; D possibly corresponds to TRBD2 (5 bases). CDR3 length: 14 residues. V was cut by 1 base and J by 5 bases, with 11 bases left in between. Germline loops: CDR1 SEHNR, CDR2 FQNEAQ (reference sequence). Here the CDR3 reads CASSLEVERETQYF. The DNA of the CDR3 is TGTGCCAGCAGCTTAGAGGTGGAGCGGGAGACCCAGTACTTC.